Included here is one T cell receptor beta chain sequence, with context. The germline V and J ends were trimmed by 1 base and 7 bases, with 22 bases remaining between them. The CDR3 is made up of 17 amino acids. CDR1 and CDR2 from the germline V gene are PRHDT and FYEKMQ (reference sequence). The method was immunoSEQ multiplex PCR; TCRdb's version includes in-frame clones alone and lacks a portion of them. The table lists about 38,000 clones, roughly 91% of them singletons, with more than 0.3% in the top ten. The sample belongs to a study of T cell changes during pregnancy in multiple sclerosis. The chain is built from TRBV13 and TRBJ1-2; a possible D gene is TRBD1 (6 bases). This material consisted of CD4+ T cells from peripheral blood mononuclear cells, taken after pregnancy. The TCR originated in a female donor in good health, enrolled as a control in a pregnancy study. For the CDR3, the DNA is TGTGCCAGCAGCTTAGCTGGGAGGGACACCTACTCTGGTGGCTACACCTTC. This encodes CASSLAGRDTYSGGYTF.